What follows describes a single T cell receptor (beta chain). The antigen is unknown. Germline V gives CDR1 SEHNR, CDR2 FQNEAQ (reference sequence). CDR3 length: 15 amino acids. V lost 4 bases and J lost 5, with 18 bases in between. The data derive from a study of response to subunit inactivated influenza vaccine. Using its own MiXCR run on the RT-PCR reads, TCRdb lists one record per CDR3 protein. The sample yields around 580,000 distinct CDR3 sequences, roughly 15% seen once. Whole-study results and caveats: After each seasonal influenza vaccination, few new T cells are recruited, the authors suggested.

The receptor was derived from a man aged 45 to 65 who received an inactivated influenza vaccine. This rearrangement joins TRBV7-9 to TRBJ2-7, with D hard to call. The sequencing here drew on PBMCs from blood, taken roughly 12 days after vaccination. The CDR3, as DNA: TGTGCCAGCAGCTACCCGACTGGGTTAATCCACGAGCAGTACTTC. Its translation: CASSYPTGLIHEQYF.